A selection of T cell receptor beta chains follows, all from one sample in a study of CD8+CD57+ T cells in acquired aplastic anemia. TCRdb redid the calling of the reads with MiXCR, one entry per CDR3 protein. The sample includes 100,000 to 150,000 distinct CDR3 sequences, 40% of them seen just once. The sequenced material came from sorted CD4+, CD8+, or CD8+CD57+ T cells (not recorded which) from PBMCs. These receptors were obtained from a human donor with aplastic anemia. The CDR3 runs from the conserved cysteine through the conserved F or W.

V | CDR3
TRBV19 | CASRLRTANQPQHF
TRBV11-2 | CASSLDPPGRGALSLYSYEQYF
TRBV7-9 | CATHRSYGYTF
TRBV19 | CASSYGNYGYTF
TRBV7-2 | CASSLAAAANYGYTF
TRBV7-9 | CASSSWGQSYEQYF
TRBV5-1 | CASSSLFSLADMNTEAFF
TRBV29-1 | CSSGQGDYGYTF
TRBV5-6 | CASSSVDGNNQPQHF
TRBV29-1 | CSVENGNEQFF
TRBV28 | CASISGTAYGYTF
TRBV15 | CATSPFRDREWETQYF
TRBV10-2 | CATGQHNEQFF
TRBV19 | CATRGSNRDPTGANVLTF
TRBV20-1 | CSASSSGGLQETQYF
TRBV20-1 | CSASERYEQYF
TRBV5-1 | CASSLRGTGGYTF
TRBV9 | CASSQDSGADTQYF
TRBV5-1 | CASSMGVNEQFF
TRBV20-1 | CSARDSPGRAGANVLTF
TRBV9 | CASSSWAGGPGEKLFF
TRBV5-1 | CASSSGSNTGELFF
TRBV5-1 | CASSLGPTQETQYF
TRBV2 | CASSERDRSNEQFF
TRBV29-1 | CSPSPHGTGEQYF
TRBV7-2 | CASSAQGPGNTIYF
TRBV7-8 | CASSISGTGAVAFF
TRBV20-1 | CSAPQQYF
TRBV20-1 | CSASRTSKETQYF
TRBV11-2 | CASSLERRGTSTDTQYF
TRBV19 | CASSILGSSTDTQYF
TRBV19 | CASSRDRVSNQPQHF
TRBV5-6 | CASSPGTGFVYEQYF
TRBV12-3/TRBV12-4 | CASTRTSGVYNEQFF
TRBV11-2 | CASRPTSGQGAYEQYF
TRBV20-1 | CSARVTGGNSPLHF
TRBV10-2 | CASSGQATDTQYF
TRBV7-2 | CASSQPPANYGYTF
TRBV29-1 | CSVVDRGNQPQHF
TRBV19 | CASSNREGLPFF
TRBV11-3 | CASSLGRSLNGQFF
TRBV5-1 | CASSKGSRTADTQYF
TRBV19 | CASSRRMNTYEQYF
TRBV19 | CASSISRQLYNEQFF
TRBV10-3 | CAISGGGNEQFF
TRBV18 | CASSPYGDSYEQYF
TRBV19 | CASSDRETYEQYF
TRBV20-1 | CSVDGPSGSPLHF
TRBV20-1 | CSSSHGYTF
TRBV4-1 | CASSQGLPGEAFF
TRBV6-1 | CASSERGLEGAGELFF